The 21 T cell receptor beta chains below all came from one sample that was sequenced in a study of glioma-infiltrating T cells after dendritic cell vaccination (dated by TCRdb to the mid-2010s). Libraries were built with the immunoSEQ multiplex PCR assay. In TCRdb, the immuneACCESS table is reduced to in-frame sequences with V and J assigned. These tables do not hold every clone; where another copy was compared, an unresolved V gene accounts for under half, and the others remain unexplained. For this sample there are about 92,000 clones; around 86% appear just once. The top ten clones comprise approximately 14% of the sample. This material consisted of blood, taken before dendritic cell vaccination. All receptors come from a human donor with glioblastoma.

The rearrangement uses TRBV21-1 and TRBJ2-7; TRBD2 is the table's D call, not checked against the DNA. TRBV21-1 is flagged as a pseudogene. The length of the CDR3 is 10 residues. The CDR3 sequence: CASSKSEQYF. The DNA for the CDR3 is TGTGCCAGCAGCAAGAGCGAGCAGTACTTC.

The rearrangement links TRBV29-1 to TRBJ2-1; D is perhaps TRBD2 (5 bases). Trimming removed 2 bases at V and 0 bases at J, with 11 bases between. Per the germline V gene, CDR1 is SQVTM and CDR2 is ANQGSEA. CDR3 length: 15 amino acids. The CDR3 DNA is TGCAGCGTTGAACACATGGGGAGCTCCTACAATGAGCAGTTCTTC. Its protein product is CSVEHMGSSYNEQFF.

This clone was picked up a small number of times. The junction does not match germline at one end; this may be a read error. CDR3 DNA sequence: TGTGCCAGCAGTTCTTTGGCCCCGGGACACACAGAATTT. It translates to CASSSLAPGHTEF. This chain connects TRBV28 to TRBJ1-4, with D maybe TRBD1 (6 bases). Germline assignment: CDR1 MDHEN and CDR2 SYDVKM. The CDR3 contains 13 residues.

In DNA, the CDR3 is TGTGCCAGCAGCTTAGATCCTCAAAGCCATGGCTACACCTTC. This codes for CASSLDPQSHGYTF. The V gene is TRBV11-2, the J gene TRBJ1-2; the D is unclear. Germline V gene lookup returns CDR1 SGHAT and CDR2 FQNNGV. The CDR3 contains 14 residues. The ends were cut back, 0 bases at V and 6 bases at J, with 11 bases in the middle. Looking up the rest from reference TRBV11-2 and TRBJ1-2 gives the full variable domain: EAGVAQSPRYKIIEKRQSVAFWCNPISGHATLYWYQQILGQGPKLLIQFQNNGVVDDSQLPKDRFSAERLKGVDSTLKIQPAKLEDSAVYLCASSLDPQSHGYTFGSGTRLTVV.

The chain links TRBV29-1 to TRBJ2-2; D ambiguous. Germline V gene sequence: CDR1 SQVTM, CDR2 ANQGSEA. V was cut by 0 bases and J by 6 bases, with 11 bases left in between. The CDR3 totals 14 residues. The CDR3 region has the DNA TGCAGCGTTGAAGATCATCCCCGCGCCGGGGAGCTGTTTTTT. Its translation: CSVEDHPRAGELFF.

DNA of the CDR3: TGTGCCAGCAGTGAGGGCGGGGCGAGCCCCTATGGCTACACCTTC. It is translated as CASSEGGASPYGYTF. This chain uses TRBV6-1 with TRBJ1-2; the D gene is possibly TRBD1 (5 bases). Trimming shortened V by 3 bases and J by 4 bases, and 15 bases separated the two germline ends. CDR3 length: 15 amino acids. Germline V gene lookup returns CDR1 MNHNS and CDR2 SASEGT.

The chain joins TRBV28 to TRBJ2-7, with 7 bases lining up with TRBD2. This CDR3 has 16 amino acids. The V and J ends lost 4 bases and 6 bases, in that order; junction bases with no gene match: 15. CDR1 and CDR2 from the germline V gene are MDHEN and SYDVKM. CDR3 protein: CASSSLVAGAYREQYF. CDR3 coding DNA: TGTGCCAGCAGTTCCCTCGTTGCGGGAGCCTATCGCGAGCAGTACTTC. Filled out from reference TRBV28 and TRBJ2-7, the complete variable domain reads DVKVTQSSRYLVKRTGEKVFLECVQDMDHENMFWYRQDPGLGLRLIYFSYDVKMKEKGDIPEGYSVSREKKERFSLILESASTNQTSMYLCASSSLVAGAYREQYFGPGTRLTVT.

This clone was observed a handful of times. The chain has TRBV4-3 and TRBJ1-3; D remains unclear. Trimming left V 1 base short and J 0 bases short, with 7 bases between. Per the germline V gene, CDR1 is LGHNA and CDR2 is YSLEER. The CDR3 sequence is 15 residues long. CDR3 protein: CASSQVHTSGNTIYF. Here the CDR3 DNA reads TGCGCCAGCAGCCAAGTTCACACCTCTGGAAACACCATATATTTT.

V usage is TRBV5-1 and J usage is TRBJ2-7; 10 nucleotides align to TRBD2. The CDR3 runs to 12 residues. Trimming took 5 bases from V and 7 from J; bases not matched to a gene: 3. Germline CDR1 reads SGHRS; CDR2 reads YFSETQ. This CDR3 reads CASRLAGLEQYF. As DNA, the CDR3 is TGCGCCAGCAGACTAGCGGGGTTGGAGCAGTACTTC. Together with reference TRBV5-1 and TRBJ2-7, the CDR3 gives the full variable domain: KAGVTQTPRYLIKTRGQQVTLSCSPISGHRSVSWYQQTPGQGLQFLFEYFSETQRNKGNFPGRFSGRQFSNSRSEMNVSTLELGDSALYLCASRLAGLEQYFGPGTRLTVT.

This sequence joins TRBV7-3 and TRBJ2-3, with TRBD2 identical over 9 bases. With V trimmed by 4 bases and J by 1 base, 6 bases remained unmatched. The V gene's germline CDR1 is SGHTA and CDR2 FQGTGA. The CDR3 extends over 16 amino acids. CDR3 DNA: TGTGCCAGCAGCTCCATAGCGGGAGTAGGCACAGATACGCAGTATTTT. Encoded protein: CASSSIAGVGTDTQYF.

This clone was seen just once. The genes are TRBV7-8 and TRBJ2-7, with D tentatively TRBD1 (6 bases). CDR1 SGHVS and CDR2 FQNEAQ come from the germline V gene. CDR3 length: 13 amino acids. Trimming took off 5 bases at V and 3 bases at J, with 11 bases between the two ends. The CDR3, as DNA: TGTGCCAGCAGCAGGCGGACAGACTACGAGCAGTACTTC. Protein product: CASSRRTDYEQYF.

On this clone: At one boundary the junction diverges from the germline segment, which might be a read error. The J gene is TRBJ2-1, the V gene TRBV28; TRBD1 is a possible D gene (5 bases). The germline V gene encodes CDR1 MDHEN and CDR2 SYDVKM. There are 11 residues in the CDR3. The CDR3 here is CRQSLYNEQFF. As DNA, the CDR3 is TGCCGACAGAGCCTCTACAATGAGCAGTTCTTC.

Details on this clone: A read error may produce the germline difference seen at one junction end. The rearrangement uses TRBV6-5 and TRBJ1-2; 8 nucleotides agree with TRBD1. This CDR3 has 16 residues. Germline V gene sequence: CDR1 MNHEY, CDR2 SVGAGI. The CDR3 protein is CASSYSRAGGLGGYAF. CDR3 nucleotide sequence: TGTGCCAGCAGTTACTCTAGGGCAGGGGGCTTGGGTGGCTACGCCTTC.

Only a few counts were recorded for this clone. V usage is TRBV19 and J usage is TRBJ2-5, with 10 bases aligning to TRBD1. This CDR3 has 16 amino acids. Germline V CDR1 and CDR2: LNHDA, SQIVND (reference sequence). The V gene end was trimmed by 4 bases and the J gene end by 3 bases; junction bases not matched to a gene: 8. The CDR3 spells CASSKWDRGREETQYF. CDR3 coding DNA: TGTGCCAGTAGTAAGTGGGACAGGGGTAGAGAAGAGACCCAGTACTTC.

The genes are TRBV5-4 and TRBJ2-7; D remains ambiguous. The V gene's germline CDR1 is SGHNT and CDR2 YYREEE (reference sequence). V was pared by 4 bases and J by 3 bases, with 11 bases between. This CDR3 is built from 13 residues. The CDR3 is CASSTDSRYEQYF. The CDR3 DNA sequence: TGTGCCAGCAGCACCGACTCGCGCTACGAGCAGTACTTC.

The chain couples TRBV29-1 to TRBJ2-5; possibly TRBD2 for D (6 bases). Germline CDR1 is SQVTM and CDR2 is ANQGSEA. This CDR3 comprises 10 residues. The V end lost 7 bases, the J end lost 5 bases, and 8 bases lay between the germline ends. The CDR3 DNA sequence: TGCAGCGGGGGGGAGGAGACCCAGTACTTC. The encoded protein is CSGGEETQYF.

The chain combines TRBV5-6 with TRBJ2-5, with 7 nucleotides matching TRBD1. Trimming cost V 4 bases and J 5 bases; bases outside gene matches: 14. The CDR3 sequence is 16 residues long. Germline CDR1 reads SGHDT; CDR2 reads YYEEEE. For the CDR3, the DNA is TGTGCCAGCAGCACAGCCGGAACAGGGGTGAGGGAGACCCAGTACTTC. This codes for CASSTAGTGVRETQYF.

The chain has TRBV7-9 and TRBJ1-2; D remains ambiguous. The CDR3 spans 15 residues. Trimming removed 1 base at V and 4 bases at J, with 13 bases between. Germline assignment: CDR1 SEHNR and CDR2 FQNEAQ (reference sequence). The CDR3 loop reads CASSLGADLSYGYTF. CDR3 in DNA: TGTGCCAGCAGCTTAGGGGCAGACCTAAGCTATGGCTACACCTTC.

This chain links TRBV6-5 with TRBJ1-4; 10 nucleotides agree with TRBD1. Per the germline V gene, CDR1 is MNHEY and CDR2 is SVGAGI. V lost 6 bases and J lost 8; bases outside the gene matches: 6. This CDR3 spans 14 amino acids. The CDR3 region has the DNA TGTGCCAGCAGGCACGGACAGGGGGGAGAAAAACTGTTTTTT. Residues: CASRHGQGGEKLFF.

The chain couples TRBV5-5 to TRBJ1-1; D may be TRBD1 (5 bases). Germline CDR1 is SGHKS and CDR2 is YYEKEE (reference sequence). Trimming shortened V by 3 bases and J by 2 bases, and 20 bases separated the two germline ends. The CDR3 is made up of 17 amino acids. CDR3 nucleotide sequence: TGTGCCAGCAGCTCCGTACCCAGGGTTCCCGGTAACACTGAAGCTTTCTTT. Translated, it gives CASSSVPRVPGNTEAFF.

The genes are TRBV7-3 and TRBJ2-5; the match to TRBD2 covers 7 bases. Germline loops: CDR1 SGHTA, CDR2 FQGTGA. The CDR3 has 14 amino acids. The J segment lost 0 bases and the V segment lost 6 bases, leaving 4 bases of the junction unmatched. The CDR3 spells CASSWGGDQETQYF. In nucleotides, the CDR3 is TGTGCCAGCAGTTGGGGGGGTGACCAAGAGACCCAGTACTTC. The variable domain in full, completed from reference TRBV7-3 and TRBJ2-5, reads GAGVSQTPSNKVTEKGKYVELRCDPISGHTALYWYRQSLGQGPEFLIYFQGTGAADDSGLPNDRFFAVRPEGSVSTLKIQRTERGDSAVYLCASSWGGDQETQYFGPGTRLLVL.